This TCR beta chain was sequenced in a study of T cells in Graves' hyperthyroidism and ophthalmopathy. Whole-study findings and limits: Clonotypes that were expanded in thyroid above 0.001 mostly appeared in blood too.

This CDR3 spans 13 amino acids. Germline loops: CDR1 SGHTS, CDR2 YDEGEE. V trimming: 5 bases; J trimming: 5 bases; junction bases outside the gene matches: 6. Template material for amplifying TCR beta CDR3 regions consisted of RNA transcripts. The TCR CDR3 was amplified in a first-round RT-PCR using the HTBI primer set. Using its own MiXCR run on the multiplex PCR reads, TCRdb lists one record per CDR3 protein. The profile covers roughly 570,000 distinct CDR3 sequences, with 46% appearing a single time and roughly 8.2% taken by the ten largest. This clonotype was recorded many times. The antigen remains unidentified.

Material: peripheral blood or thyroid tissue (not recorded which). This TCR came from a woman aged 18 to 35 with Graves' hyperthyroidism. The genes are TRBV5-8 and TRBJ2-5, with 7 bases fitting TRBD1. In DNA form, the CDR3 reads TGTGCCAGCAGATCTGACAGGGAGGAGACCCAGTACTTC. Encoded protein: CASRSDREETQYF.